These 2 T cell receptor beta chains share one sample of origin, sequenced in a study of CD8+CD57+ T cells in acquired aplastic anemia. CDR3 and TCR beta VDJ profiling relied on genomic DNA as the template. In TCRdb, the reads were re-called with MiXCR into one record per CDR3 protein. The sample has about 110,000 distinct CDR3 sequences, approximately 48% seen once; the top ten hold about a third. The sample comprised sorted CD4+, CD8+, or CD8+CD57+ T cells (not recorded which) from PBMCs. The receptor set was obtained from a human donor in good health, serving as a control.

The chain employs TRBV10-3 and TRBJ1-5; no firm D call. This CDR3 is 15 amino acids long. V lost 8 bases and J lost 1, with 15 bases in between. Germline V gives CDR1 ENHRY, CDR2 SYGVKD. The CDR3 DNA sequence: TGTGCCATCGGCCCGGGTGGAGGGAGCAATCAGCCCCAGCATTTT. It yields the protein CAIGPGGGSNQPQHF.

This clonotype came up many times. This rearrangement joins TRBV4-1 to TRBJ2-4; D uncertain. Trimming took off 1 base at V and 8 bases at J, with 12 bases between the two ends. Per the germline V gene, CDR1 is MGHRA and CDR2 is YSYEKL. The CDR3 runs to 14 residues. The CDR3 loop reads CASSQVTSGDIQYF. In DNA form, the CDR3 reads TGCGCCAGCAGCCAAGTGACCTCCGGCGACATTCAGTACTTC.